The following is a TCR beta chain sequence with its context. Its cognate antigen is unknown. Repertoires were generated with immunoSEQ multiplex PCR, while TCRdb's copy carries only in-frame clones and drops some. The sample contains about 1 million clones, around 74% of which appear only once. This specimen comes from a study of shared clonotypes between healthy human individuals. Study-level findings and limits: Among non-shared clonotypes, generation probabilities were lower than among those shared by all four donors.

Sequencing was carried out using memory CD4+ T cells sorted from blood. Regarding subset: CD45RA-negative fraction. The TCR was taken from a man aged 18 to 29 in good health.

This CDR3 reads CASSLTGRGGTYEQYF. In DNA form, the CDR3 reads TGTGCCAGCAGCCTCACCGGGCGGGGAGGGACCTACGAGCAGTACTTC. V gene TRBV7-2 combines with J gene TRBJ2-7; 7 positions agree with TRBD2. Trimming cost V 5 bases and J 2 bases; bases outside gene matches: 12. Germline CDR1 and CDR2: SGHTA and FQGNSA. The CDR3 extends over 16 amino acids.